This T cell receptor beta chain was identified during a study of blood T cell repertoires in COVID-19. Turning to the study itself: Collection of acute and convalescent COVID-19 samples took place in the United States, Italy and Spain.

Source study methods: Amplified reference gene primers provided the basis for estimating nucleated cell counts. Produced via immunoSEQ multiplex PCR; TCRdb's table is partial and in-frame only. That table gives V, J and clone size, and the DNA gave D and trimming. The sample lists about 270,000 clones; approximately 82% were seen once. Germline CDR1 is SGHTA and CDR2 is FQGNSA. V lost 5 bases to trimming and J lost 7 bases; unmatched junction nucleotides: 6. The CDR3 sequence is 14 residues long. Sequencing was carried out using peripheral blood. The clonotype was recovered from a man aged 80 or over with acute or convalescent COVID-19. V and J are TRBV7-2 and TRBJ1-2; 11 positions match TRBD1. The CDR3 DNA sequence: TGTGCCAGCAGCCTGCGGACAGGGGGCCTTGGCTACACCTTC. It yields the protein CASSLRTGGLGYTF.